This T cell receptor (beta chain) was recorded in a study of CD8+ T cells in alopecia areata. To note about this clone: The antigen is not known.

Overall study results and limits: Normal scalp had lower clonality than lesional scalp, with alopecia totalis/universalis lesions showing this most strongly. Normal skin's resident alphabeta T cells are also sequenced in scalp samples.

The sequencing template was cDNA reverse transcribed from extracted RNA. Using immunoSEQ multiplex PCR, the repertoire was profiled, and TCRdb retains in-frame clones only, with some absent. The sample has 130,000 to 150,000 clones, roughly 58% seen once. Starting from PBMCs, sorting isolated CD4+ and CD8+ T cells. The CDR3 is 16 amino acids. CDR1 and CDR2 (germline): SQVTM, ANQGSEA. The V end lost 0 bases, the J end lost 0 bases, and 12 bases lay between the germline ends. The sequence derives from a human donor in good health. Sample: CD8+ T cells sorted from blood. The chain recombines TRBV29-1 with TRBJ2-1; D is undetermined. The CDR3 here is CSVEDLVSSSYNEQFF. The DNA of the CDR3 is TGCAGCGTTGAAGATCTTGTCAGTAGCTCCTACAATGAGCAGTTCTTC.